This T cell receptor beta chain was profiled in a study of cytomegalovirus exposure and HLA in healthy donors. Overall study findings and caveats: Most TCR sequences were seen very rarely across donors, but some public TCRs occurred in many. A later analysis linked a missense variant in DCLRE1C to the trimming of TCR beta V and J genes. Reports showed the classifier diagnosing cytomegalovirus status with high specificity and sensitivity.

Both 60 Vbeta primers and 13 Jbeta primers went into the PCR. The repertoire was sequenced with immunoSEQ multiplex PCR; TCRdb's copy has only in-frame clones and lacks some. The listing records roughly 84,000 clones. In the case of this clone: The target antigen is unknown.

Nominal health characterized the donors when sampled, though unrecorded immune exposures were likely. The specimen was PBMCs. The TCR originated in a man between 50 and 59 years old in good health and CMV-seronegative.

In nucleotides, the CDR3 is TGTGCCAGCAGCGGAGAGACAGGGTACGAGCAGTTCTTC. Translating it yields CASSGETGYEQFF. The V and J genes are TRBV7-2 and TRBJ2-1; 7 nucleotides line up with TRBD1. CDR1 and CDR2 from the germline V gene are SGHTA and FQGNSA. Germline trimming cut 5 bases from V and 10 bases from J; bases unmatched to any gene: 8. The CDR3 is made up of 13 amino acids.